A selection of T cell receptor beta chains follows, all from one sample in a study of shared clonotypes between healthy human individuals. The assay was immunoSEQ multiplex PCR, and TCRdb's table has in-frame clones only and misses some. The profile shows around 690,000 clones, roughly 91% of them singletons. The sample taken for sequencing was memory CD8+ T cells from PBMCs. Source of these receptors: a man younger than 35 in good health. Some clones in this sample may be carry-over from other donors' samples. Each CDR3 is given with its conserved first and last residue. A D gene is named only where the DNA matches it firmly. Where a row states a size, it is once, few, many or the class of an expanded clone; other rows omit it.

j_call clone_size v_call d_call cdr3_aa cdr3_nt
TRBJ2-7 NA TRBV27 TRBD1 CASSLVTGGYEQYF TGTGCCAGCAGTTTGGTGACAGGGGGCTACGAGCAGTACTTC
TRBJ2-1 NA TRBV5-1 NA CASSLDASSYNEQFF TGCGCCAGCAGCTTAGACGCTAGCTCCTACAATGAGCAGTTCTTC
TRBJ2-1 NA TRBV11-2 TRBD2 CASSRGLAGGHEQFF TGTGCCAGCAGCCGGGGACTAGCGGGAGGCCATGAGCAGTTCTTC
TRBJ2-2 NA TRBV4-1 NA CASSQVGFTGELFF TGCGCCAGCAGCCAAGTCGGGTTCACCGGGGAGCTGTTTTTT
TRBJ2-3 NA TRBV4-1 TRBD2 CASSQGMILAGSTDTQYF TGCGCCAGCAGCCAAGGGATGATACTAGCGGGAAGCACAGATACGCAGTATTTT
TRBJ2-1 NA TRBV27 TRBD2 CASSPLAGTSYNEQFF TGTGCCAGCAGTCCTTTAGCGGGGACCTCCTACAATGAGCAGTTCTTC
TRBJ2-3 NA TRBV2 NA CASWGPGGNEGTDTQYF TGTGCCAGCTGGGGGCCCGGAGGAAACGAGGGGACAGATACGCAGTATTTT
TRBJ1-1 NA TRBV6-5 NA CASSYAGQSRAEAFF TGTGCCAGCAGTTACGCAGGACAGTCCAGAGCTGAAGCTTTCTTT
TRBJ2-7 NA TRBV15 NA CATSRDRSDVSYEQYF TGTGCCACCAGCAGAGATCGGTCAGACGTTTCCTACGAGCAGTACTTC
TRBJ2-7 NA TRBV5-1 NA CASSPEGGITYEQYF TGCGCCAGCAGCCCGGAGGGGGGAATTACCTACGAGCAGTACTTC
TRBJ1-1 NA TRBV27 NA CASSPLGITEAFF TGTGCCAGCAGCCCTTTAGGGATCACTGAAGCTTTCTTT
TRBJ1-5 NA TRBV27 NA CASSFLGNQPQHF TGTGCCAGCAGTTTCCTGGGAAATCAGCCCCAGCATTTT
TRBJ2-7 NA TRBV13 NA CASSSGRRGLGYEQYF TGTGCCAGCAGCTCAGGCAGACGGGGCCTAGGCTACGAGCAGTACTTC
TRBJ1-2 NA TRBV29-1 TRBD1 CSVIPGGVVGTYLSRYGYTF TGCAGCGTGATACCAGGGGGCGTCGTGGGGACCTACCTGAGCCGCTATGGCTACACCTTC
TRBJ2-3 NA TRBV9 NA CASSVGGFTDTQYF TGTGCCAGCAGCGTAGGAGGGTTCACAGATACGCAGTATTTT
TRBJ2-7 NA TRBV13 TRBD1 CASRGDRAYEQYF TGTGCCAGCAGGGGGGACAGGGCATACGAGCAGTACTTC
TRBJ1-5 NA TRBV10-3 NA CAISESWHSNQPQHF TGTGCCATCAGTGAGTCATGGCATAGCAATCAGCCCCAGCATTTT
TRBJ1-5 few TRBV16 NA CASSQSGFFWGGQPQHF TGTGCCAGCAGCCAATCTGGGTTTTTCTGGGGGGGTCAGCCCCAGCATTTT
TRBJ2-3 NA TRBV11-3 TRBD2 CASSSKRERADTQYF TGTGCCAGCAGCTCCAAGCGGGAGAGGGCAGATACGCAGTATTTT
TRBJ1-2 once TRBV29-1 NA CSVGFPGRSYGYTF TGCAGCGTTGGTTTCCCAGGGAGAAGCTATGGCTACACCTTC
TRBJ2-7 NA TRBV9 NA CASSVGGGFTYEQYF TGTGCCAGCAGCGTAGGTGGGGGCTTCACCTACGAGCAGTACTTC
TRBJ2-6 NA TRBV5-1 NA CASSWWDRSSGANVLTF TGCGCCAGCAGCTGGTGGGACCGTAGCTCTGGGGCCAACGTCCTGACTTTC
TRBJ2-7 NA TRBV2 TRBD2 CASLGLAGYEQYF TGTGCCAGCCTGGGACTAGCGGGGTACGAGCAGTACTTC
TRBJ1-5 few TRBV7-9 NA CASSLPGPGPQHF TGTGCCAGCAGCCTACCGGGCCCTGGGCCCCAGCATTTT
TRBJ2-6 NA TRBV25-1 TRBD1 CASSQGGEGGANVLTF TGTGCCAGCAGCCAAGGGGGCGAGGGTGGGGCCAACGTCCTGACTTTC
TRBJ1-2 NA TRBV27 NA CASSLNGADYGYTF TGTGCCAGCAGTTTAAACGGGGCAGACTATGGCTACACCTTC
TRBJ2-1 once TRBV29-1 NA CSVLHRSLGEQFF TGCAGCGTTTTACACAGGTCGTTGGGGGAGCAGTTCTTC
TRBJ1-1 NA TRBV19 NA CASSIRPMNTEAFF TGTGCCAGTAGTATCCGACCCATGAACACTGAAGCTTTCTTT
TRBJ1-2 NA TRBV28 NA CASSLVVNGGYTF TGTGCCAGCAGTTTGGTGGTCAACGGGGGCTACACCTTC
TRBJ2-3 NA TRBV4-2 TRBD2 CASSQVVALAGLGDTQYF TGTGCCAGCAGCCAAGTTGTAGCCCTAGCGGGGTTGGGAGATACGCAGTATTTT
TRBJ1-1 NA TRBV7-8 NA CASSLIRQGPTNTEAFF TGTGCCAGCAGCTTAATTCGGCAGGGCCCGACGAACACTGAAGCTTTCTTT
TRBJ1-2 NA TRBV7-8 NA CASSRGAGYTF TGTGCCAGCAGCCGGGGGGCTGGCTACACCTTC
TRBJ2-7 few TRBV4-1 NA CASSQGLPYEQYF TGCGCCAGCAGCCAAGGACTCCCCTACGAGCAGTACTTC
TRBJ2-7 NA TRBV7-8 NA CASSLEGWGYEQYF TGTGCCAGCAGCTTAGAGGGGTGGGGCTACGAGCAGTACTTC
TRBJ1-4 NA TRBV6-6 NA CASSTPQGVNEKLFF TGTGCCAGCAGTACACCCCAGGGTGTTAATGAAAAACTGTTTTTT
TRBJ2-5 NA TRBV2 TRBD2 CASSLTSGRPEKKETQYF TGTGCCAGCAGTCTCACTAGCGGGAGGCCCGAGAAAAAAGAGACCCAGTACTTC
TRBJ1-1 NA TRBV5-6 TRBD1 CASSVLRDSMNTEAFF TGTGCCAGCAGCGTGCTCCGGGACAGCATGAACACTGAAGCTTTCTTT
TRBJ2-3 NA TRBV5-4 TRBD2 CASSSAAGVGDTQYF TGTGCCAGCAGCTCGGCAGCGGGAGTTGGAGATACGCAGTATTTT
TRBJ2-7 NA TRBV9 NA CASSPRGGSRSEQYF TGTGCCAGCAGCCCGAGGGGGGGGTCCCGAAGCGAGCAGTACTTC
TRBJ2-7 NA TRBV30 TRBD1 CAWSGGQGRAEQYF TGTGCCTGGAGTGGCGGACAGGGACGGGCCGAGCAGTACTTC
TRBJ2-7 NA TRBV28 TRBD2 CASSLPGLAFYSYEQYF TGTGCCAGCAGTTTACCGGGACTAGCGTTCTACTCCTACGAGCAGTACTTC